Listed below are T cell receptor beta chains from one sample, sequenced in a study of Ad26.COV2.S vaccination and SARS-CoV-2 variants. Here immunoSEQ multiplex PCR was the method, and the copy in TCRdb shows in-frame clones only, minus some. The table records about 400,000 clones, around 91% of them present only once. Source: peripheral blood, taken in a trial of Ad26.COV2.S vaccine versus placebo. The receptors stem from a person aged 18-60 years who received the Ad26.COV2.S COVID-19 vaccine or a placebo. Each CDR3 is given with its conserved first and last residue.

>TRBV28|TRBJ1-2
CASSFGSGTYGYTF
>TRBV28|TRBJ1-1
CASSMTGPLGKAFF
>TRBV12-3/TRBV12-4|TRBJ2-5
CASSTGGGTQYF
>TRBV6-1|TRBJ1-1
CASSEWDEAFF
>TRBV30|TRBJ2-7
CALQEGSYEQYF
>TRBV12-5|TRBJ1-1
CASGLSAVQNTEAFF
>TRBV5-4|TRBJ2-5
CASSPTRHIQETQYF
>TRBV5-6|TRBJ2-7
CASSYSRGLEPYEQYF
>TRBV30|TRBJ1-5
CAWSAHGWTVSNQPQHF
>TRBV30|TRBJ2-2
CAWSLAKWNTGELFF
>TRBV5-1|TRBJ2-5
CASSLGGTGLETQYF
>TRBV5-1|TRBJ1-4
CASSLASAGGWEKLFF
>TRBV5-1|TRBJ2-7
CASSLSGTSGSREYF
>TRBV6-4|TRBJ2-7
CASSQRGLRF
>TRBV7-2|TRBJ1-1
CASSFGPGNTEAFF
>TRBV28|TRBJ1-1
CASSDRGWNTEAFF
>TRBV5-6|TRBJ2-1
CASSPGMGGPSNEQFF
>TRBV5-4|TRBJ1-4
CASSPYGGEKLFF
>TRBV9|TRBJ2-7
CASSPTILKPHEQYF
>TRBV7-2|TRBJ1-1
CASSLLRQNTEAFF
>TRBV5-6|TRBJ2-1
CASSLSQYNEQFF
>TRBV5-1|TRBJ2-7
CASSWGGVVPDEQYF
>TRBV15|TRBJ1-5
CATSGGGTATAPQHF
>TRBV15|TRBJ2-7
CATSREAGLVYEQYF
>TRBV9|TRBJ2-3
CASSPQDGTDTQYF
>TRBV18|TRBJ2-1
CASSPYTGPPYNEQFF
>TRBV5-4|TRBJ2-7
CASSLSSGSGEQYF
>TRBV28|TRBJ1-1
CASRPPTGGFTEAFF
>TRBV28|TRBJ2-5
CASSWGLAGGLETQYF
>TRBV2|TRBJ1-5
CASSTGYVTQPQHF
>TRBV3-1/TRBV3-2|TRBJ2-7
CASSQNRVFREQYF
>TRBV6-1|TRBJ2-7
CASSERGDRPYEQYF
>TRBV12-3/TRBV12-4|TRBJ2-7
CASSLAMNEQYF
>TRBV3-1/TRBV3-2|TRBJ2-5
CASSSRVSQYF
>TRBV19|TRBJ1-3
CASSIAAYSGNTIYF
>TRBV3-1/TRBV3-2|TRBJ1-1
CASSRRGTEAFF
>TRBV9|TRBJ2-1
CASSAEGLYNEQFF
>TRBV27|TRBJ1-5
CASSFGGGGQPQHF
>TRBV5-1|TRBJ2-2
CASSLGHTTGELFF
>TRBV7-9|TRBJ2-3
CASRPQAGGVTDTQYF
>TRBV4-2|TRBJ1-2
CASSQDGGGYGYTF
>TRBV13|TRBJ1-5
CASSTGQGQQPQHF
>TRBV7-9|TRBJ2-1
CASSLGGRSYNEQFF
>TRBV20-1|TRBJ2-2
CSASRGSGNGELFF
>TRBV4-3|TRBJ2-1
CASSQYRESWDEQFF
>TRBV13|TRBJ2-1
CASSLLASHNEQFF
>TRBV18|TRBJ2-3
CASSSSLLAGSTDTQYF
>TRBV6-5|TRBJ2-7
CASSYLSLDEQYF
>TRBV9|TRBJ2-2
CASSEGLNTGELFF
>TRBV3-1/TRBV3-2|TRBJ1-3
CASSQEVVSGNTIYF
>TRBV11-2|TRBJ2-1
CASSRGGIINEQFF
>TRBV28|TRBJ1-5
CASSPGTGGYSNQPQHF
>TRBV5-6|TRBJ2-7
CASSLFGYEQYF
>TRBV2|TRBJ2-5
CASNPLTGQETQYF